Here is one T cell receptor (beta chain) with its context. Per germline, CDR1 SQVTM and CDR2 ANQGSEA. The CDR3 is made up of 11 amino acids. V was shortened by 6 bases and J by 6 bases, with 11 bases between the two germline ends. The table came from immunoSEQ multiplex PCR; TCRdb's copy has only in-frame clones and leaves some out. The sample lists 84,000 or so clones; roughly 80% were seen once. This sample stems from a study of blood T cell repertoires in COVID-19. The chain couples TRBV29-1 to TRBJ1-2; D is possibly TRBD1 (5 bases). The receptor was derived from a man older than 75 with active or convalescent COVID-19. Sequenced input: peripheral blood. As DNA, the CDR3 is TGCAGCGTAGAACGACAGAATGGCTACACCTTC. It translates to CSVERQNGYTF.